The TCR beta chain under discussion was sequenced for a study of OX40 agonist ivuxolimab in advanced cancers. Germline trimming cut 0 bases from V and 6 bases from J; bases unmatched to any gene: 10. The CDR3 has 17 amino acids. CDR1 and CDR2 (germline): LNHDA, SQIVND (reference sequence). Only in-frame clones appear in the TCRdb table, and some are missing; sequencing was by immunoSEQ multiplex PCR. Of tens of thousands of clones in the sample, 75% to 85% are singletons; the top ten hold roughly 4.9%. The sequences come from CD4+ or CD8+ T cells sorted from blood, collected in a trial of the OX40 agonist ivuxolimab. The chain joins TRBV19 to TRBJ2-3; 9 nucleotides line up with TRBD2. This receptor was taken from an adult with an advanced solid tumor such as melanoma, head and neck, liver or kidney cancer. CDR3 DNA sequence: TGTGCCAGTAGTATAGAATCCAGCGGGGGGTTCTCGGATACGCAGTATTTT. This gives the protein CASSIESSGGFSDTQYF.